This passage covers 29 T cell receptor beta chains from one sample sequenced in a study of early T cells in non-severe SARS-CoV-2 infection. TCRdb fed the 5' RACE reads into MiXCR, producing one record per CDR3 protein. Of approximately 65,000 distinct CDR3 sequences listed, about 11% are singletons. The sequencing input was whole blood. The receptors here all came from an adult who was a healthcare worker with PCR-confirmed SARS-CoV-2 infection or an uninfected control (not recorded which).

The chain combines TRBV2 with TRBJ2-2; 11 bases are a match to TRBD2. V shed 1 base, J shed 6 bases, and the junction held 1 base outside the gene matches. The CDR3 runs 15 residues. Germline CDR1 reads SNHLY; CDR2 reads FYNNEI. The chain's CDR3 is CASSEVAGGPGELFF. As DNA, the CDR3 is TGTGCCAGCAGTGAAGTAGCGGGAGGGCCCGGGGAGCTGTTTTTT.

In this sample, this clonotype turned up a few times. The rearrangement links TRBV7-2 to TRBJ2-5; D gene unclear. The CDR3 loop spans 10 amino acids. The germline gives CDR1 SGHTA, CDR2 FQGNSA. V lost 3 bases and J 9 bases, leaving 5 bases between the germline ends. CDR3 in amino acids: CASSFGSQYF. In nucleotides, the CDR3 is TGTGCCAGCAGCTTCGGGTCCCAGTACTTC.

The rearrangement links TRBV4-3 to TRBJ2-1; D uncertain. CDR1 and CDR2 from the germline V gene are LGHNA and YSLEER. The CDR3 extends over 13 amino acids. Trimming pared 0 bases from V and 5 bases from J, leaving 5 bases between. In DNA form, the CDR3 reads TGCGCCAGCAGCCAAGAATGGGACAATGAGCAGTTCTTC. It encodes CASSQEWDNEQFF.

This clonotype was seen at least ten times. J is TRBJ2-2 and V is TRBV7-2, with D perhaps matching TRBD1 (5 bases). Germline V gene data show CDR1 as SGHTA and CDR2 as FQGNSA. CDR3 size: 14 residues. V gave up 2 bases and J gave up 5 bases, with 9 bases separating them. The CDR3 coding sequence is TGTGCCAGCAGCTTACCTACAGGAACCGGGGAGCTGTTTTTT. It is translated as CASSLPTGTGELFF.

The chain links TRBV28 to TRBJ2-5; D gene unclear. The CDR3 runs to 12 residues. CDR1 and CDR2 from the germline V gene are MDHEN and SYDVKM. V was shortened by 6 bases and J by 2 bases, with 7 bases between the two germline ends. The CDR3 spells CASSLLQETQYF. As DNA, the CDR3 is TGTGCCAGCAGCCTACTGCAAGAGACCCAGTACTTC.

This clonotype was seen more than once but under ten times. The J gene is TRBJ1-1, the V gene TRBV5-1; tentative D call: TRBD1 (5 bases). V was clipped by 5 bases and J by 1 base, with 12 bases between them. The CDR3 length is 14 residues. Germline CDR1 SGHRS, CDR2 YFSETQ. The CDR3 sequence: CASSNGGTNTEAFF. CDR3 in DNA: TGCGCCAGCAGTAATGGAGGGACGAACACTGAAGCTTTCTTT.

J is TRBJ1-1 and V is TRBV6-5, with unresolved D. Per germline, CDR1 MNHEY and CDR2 SVGAGI. The CDR3 spans 11 residues. With 0 bases removed from V and 8 bases from J, the gap between germline ends came to 4 bases. CDR3 in amino acids: CASSYSEEAFF. CDR3 DNA: TGTGCCAGCAGTTACTCTGAGGAAGCTTTCTTT.

V is TRBV5-4 and J is TRBJ2-5; D is ambiguous. Germline values: CDR1 SGHNT, CDR2 YYREEE (reference sequence). This CDR3 comprises 14 residues. V lost 0 bases, J lost 5 bases, and 11 bases lay in between. As DNA, the CDR3 is TGTGCCAGCAGCTTGGCGGCTCCCCCGGAGACCCAGTACTTC. Residues: CASSLAAPPETQYF.

A few counts support this clonotype. V gene TRBV14 combines with J gene TRBJ2-2, with TRBD2 identical over 8 bases. Germline loops: CDR1 SGHDN, CDR2 FVKESK. The CDR3 totals 16 residues. V was clipped by 3 bases and J by 5 bases; unmatched bases: 8. CDR3 residues: CASSQSAGVTTGELFF. Written as DNA, the CDR3 is TGTGCCAGCAGCCAGTCAGCGGGAGTTACTACCGGGGAGCTGTTTTTT.

The rearrangement joins TRBV6-5 to TRBJ2-2; D remains unclear. Germline values: CDR1 MNHEY, CDR2 SVGAGI. Trimming removed 2 bases from V and 3 bases from J, with 7 bases in between. This CDR3 spans 14 amino acids. CDR3 nucleotides: TGTGCCAGCAGTTACGAAGCCCACACCGGGGAGCTGTTTTTT. This codes for CASSYEAHTGELFF.

The V and J genes are TRBV9 and TRBJ2-7; D could derive from TRBD1 or TRBD2 (6 bases each). The germline CDR1 and CDR2 sequences are SGDLS and YYNGEE. V lost 4 bases, J lost 3 bases, and 23 bases lay in between. The length of the CDR3 is 17 residues. The CDR3 reads CASSPKGGPLLDYEQYF. The CDR3 DNA follows: TGTGCCAGCAGCCCGAAGGGGGGCCCTTTATTAGACTACGAGCAGTACTTC.

This clonotype has more than one count but fewer than ten. The V call is TRBV20-1, the J call TRBJ2-7; D gene uncertain. Trimming took 4 bases from V and 5 from J, leaving 15 bases between them. The CDR3 length is 13 residues. Germline CDR1 is DFQATT and CDR2 is SNEGSKA (reference sequence). CDR3 DNA: TGCAGTGCTACGGGTAGAGCTTTGCACGAGCAGTACTTC. This sequence encodes CSATGRALHEQYF.

This clonotype has a handful of counts. The CDR3 nucleotides read TGCAGTGCTAGAGTCCCAGGGGCGGACGAGCAGTACTTC. Protein: CSARVPGADEQYF. V and J are TRBV20-1 and TRBJ2-7; D may be TRBD1 (6 bases). There are 13 residues in the CDR3. The germline CDR1 and CDR2 sequences are DFQATT and SNEGSKA (reference sequence). Trimming took 1 base from V and 5 from J, leaving 12 bases between them.

This clonotype was detected a few times. The chain is built from TRBV18 and TRBJ2-7; 8 positions match TRBD2. V was pared by 8 bases and J by 3 bases, with 6 bases of the junction left unmatched. This CDR3 contains 13 residues. Germline loops: CDR1 KGHSH, CDR2 LQKENI. CDR3 amino acids: CASSPGTSYEQYF. In DNA form, the CDR3 reads TGTGCCAGCAGTCCCGGGACTAGCTACGAGCAGTACTTC.

V gene TRBV19 combines with J gene TRBJ2-5, with 7 bases matching TRBD2. The CDR3 extends over 13 amino acids. Germline loops: CDR1 LNHDA, CDR2 SQIVND (reference sequence). V lost 1 base, J lost 7 bases, and 3 bases stayed unmatched. CDR3 sequence reads: CASSIALAGTQYF. In DNA, the CDR3 is TGTGCCAGTAGTATAGCGTTAGCGGGGACCCAGTACTTC.

This clonotype was seen repeatedly, ten times or more. This CDR3 reads CASSLDRMLDQQYF. The CDR3 nucleotides are TGCGCCAGCAGCTTGGACCGAATGCTAGACCAGCAGTACTTC. V is TRBV5-1 and J is TRBJ2-7; no clear D gene. There are 14 residues in the CDR3. Trimming took 0 bases from V and 8 from J, leaving 15 bases between them. CDR1 is SGHRS and CDR2 is YFSETQ in the germline V gene.

This clonotype was seen ten or more times. This rearrangement joins TRBV10-3 to TRBJ2-1; 10 nucleotides agree with TRBD1. CDR1 ENHRY and CDR2 SYGVKD come from the germline V gene. Unmatched junction bases numbered 14, after V lost 3 bases and J lost 0 bases. The CDR3 loop spans 20 amino acids. The DNA of the CDR3 is TGTGCCATCAGTGATTTCCCGGGACAGGGGATTCAAAGCTCCTACAATGAGCAGTTCTTC. It is translated as CAISDFPGQGIQSSYNEQFF.

V and J are TRBV2 and TRBJ2-7; D might be TRBD1 or TRBD2, each matching 6 bases. The CDR3 runs to 12 residues. The germline V and J ends were trimmed by 7 bases and 3 bases, with 10 bases remaining between them. Germline V gene sequence: CDR1 SNHLY, CDR2 FYNNEI. This CDR3 reads CASKEGGYEQYF. CDR3 coding DNA: TGTGCCAGCAAGGAGGGGGGCTACGAGCAGTACTTC.

J is TRBJ1-1 and V is TRBV6-6, with 7 bases matching TRBD1. CDR1 is MNHNY, CDR2 SVGAGI, per germline (reference sequence). This CDR3 spans 13 amino acids. V gave up 7 bases and J gave up 5 bases; unmatched junction bases: 7. The CDR3 here is CASIDRVGTEAFF. CDR3 DNA: TGTGCCAGCATTGACAGGGTCGGAACTGAAGCTTTCTTT.

This clonotype was counted many times. The gene calls are TRBV2 and TRBJ1-1, with a weak D call TRBD1 (6 bases). V was trimmed by 1 base and J by 4 bases, leaving 10 bases between them. From germline, CDR1 is SNHLY and CDR2 FYNNEI. The CDR3 has 14 amino acids. This chain's CDR3 is CASSEVSGATEAFF. The CDR3, as DNA: TGTGCCAGCAGTGAAGTCTCGGGGGCCACTGAAGCTTTCTTT.

V usage is TRBV6-1 and J usage is TRBJ1-4; D unclear. The CDR3 is 15 residues long. Between the trimmed V and J ends, which lost 1 base and 4 bases, there was a span of 10 bases. Looked up from germline, CDR1 is MNHNS and CDR2 is SASEGT. CDR3 protein: CASSEEKHRNEKLFF. For the CDR3, the DNA is TGTGCCAGCAGTGAAGAAAAACACCGTAATGAAAAACTGTTTTTT.

CDR3 region: CASSPRGGSYNEQFF. DNA of the CDR3: TGTGCCAGCAGCCCCAGAGGGGGCTCCTACAATGAGCAGTTCTTC. The rearrangement links TRBV11-2 to TRBJ2-1; weak D call: TRBD1 (6 bases). Trimming cost V 5 bases and J 0 bases, with 11 bases left between them. This CDR3 has 15 residues. Germline CDR1 SGHAT, CDR2 FQNNGV.

The chain is built from TRBV6-6 and TRBJ2-1, with 11 bases aligning to TRBD2. The V gene's germline CDR1 is MNHNY and CDR2 SVGAGI (reference sequence). The CDR3 is made up of 14 amino acids. Trimming cost V 7 bases and J 7 bases; bases outside gene matches: 6. CDR3 DNA sequence: TGTGCCAGCACCCTTAGCGGGAGGGCAAATGAGCAGTTCTTC. It yields the protein CASTLSGRANEQFF.

This chain uses TRBV11-2 with TRBJ1-2; perhaps TRBD1 as D (6 bases). The CDR3 consists of 14 residues. The V gene's germline CDR1 is SGHAT and CDR2 FQNNGV. Trimming shortened V by 0 bases and J by 8 bases, and 13 bases separated the two germline ends. The CDR3 DNA is TGTGCCAGCAGCTTAGATCGGACAGTCAAAGGCTACACCTTC. This codes for CASSLDRTVKGYTF.

This clonotype was picked up many times. This rearrangement joins TRBV2 to TRBJ1-5; D call uncertain. V lost 3 bases and J 0 bases, leaving 0 bases between the germline ends. The CDR3 sequence is 12 residues long. From germline, CDR1 is SNHLY and CDR2 FYNNEI. Here the CDR3 reads CASSDSNQPQHF. The DNA of the CDR3 is TGTGCCAGCAGTGATAGCAATCAGCCCCAGCATTTT.

This clonotype was seen a handful of times. The chain combines TRBV20-1 with TRBJ2-7; D perhaps matches TRBD2 (5 bases). The CDR3 has 11 amino acids. V lost 3 bases and J lost 9, with 12 bases in between. Germline V lookup: CDR1 DFQATT, CDR2 SNEGSKA (reference sequence). The CDR3 bases are TGCAGTGCTAGCTTCAGCGGTGGGCAGTACTTC. Translating gives CSASFSGGQYF.

CDR3 sequence (DNA): TGCAGTGCTAGGGACAGGAATTCACCCCTCCACTTT. It encodes CSARDRNSPLHF. The V gene is TRBV20-1, the J gene TRBJ1-6, with 7 bases fitting TRBD1. Germline CDR1 and CDR2: DFQATT and SNEGSKA (reference sequence). This CDR3 is built from 12 residues. J lost 7 bases, V lost 3 bases, and 0 bases had no gene match.

V is TRBV2 and J is TRBJ2-1; 8 positions match TRBD1. The V gene end was trimmed by 4 bases and the J gene end by 6 bases; junction bases not matched to a gene: 2. Looked up from germline, CDR1 is SNHLY and CDR2 is FYNNEI. This CDR3 region has 13 residues. In DNA form, the CDR3 reads TGTGCCAGCAGTGGAACAGGGGGCAATGAGCAGTTCTTC. Translating it yields CASSGTGGNEQFF. The variable domain in full, completed from reference TRBV2 and TRBJ2-1, reads EPEVTQTPSHQVTQMGQEVILRCVPISNHLYFYWYRQILGQKVEFLVSFYNNEISEKSEIFDDQFSVERPDGSNFTLKIRSTKLEDSAMYFCASSGTGGNEQFFGPGTRLTVL.

The chain has TRBV2 and TRBJ2-7; TRBD2 matches at 11 bases. Germline-derived CDR1 and CDR2 are SNHLY and FYNNEI. V trimming: 2 bases; J trimming: 2 bases; junction bases outside the gene matches: 2. CDR3 length: 15 amino acids. Written as DNA, the CDR3 is TGTGCCAGCAGTGAAAGGACTAGCGGGCCCTACGAGCAGTACTTC. This translates into CASSERTSGPYEQYF.